What follows are 21 T cell receptor beta chains derived from one specimen sequenced in a study of CD8+ T cells in alopecia areata. Sorting of pooled cutaneous lymph node cells was based on CD4, CD8alpha, NKG2D, NKG2ACE and other markers. After isolation, RNA underwent reverse transcription to generate cDNA as the sequencing template. This table comes from immunoSEQ multiplex PCR, and its TCRdb copy is limited to in-frame clones, with some not included. The data show 200,000 to 300,000 clones, none appearing only once, with roughly 1.2% held by the ten largest. What was sequenced was CD4+ T cells sorted from a lymph node. These receptors originate from a C3H/HeJ mouse with alopecia areata. Mice of this strain are of MHC haplotype H2-k.

This clone was seen a handful of times. Mouse germline and gene names are used. The CDR3 extends 3 residues past the end of the read, so its final part is completed from the germline J gene. The chain joins TRBV13-1 to TRBJ1-6; 8 bases agree with TRBD1. TRBJ1-6 is filed as an ORF, its function uncertain. Germline V gives CDR1 NSHNY, CDR2 SYGAGN. The CDR3 runs to 17 residues. With 0 bases clipped from V and 5 bases from J, the junction kept 7 bases outside the gene matches. CDR3 region: CASSDAFRGRDNSPLYF. CDR3 DNA (partial): TGTGCCAGCAGTGATGCATTCAGGGGGCGAGATAATTCGCCC.

This clone was seen only a few times. Germline and genes: mouse. The CDR3 end is not reached by the read, which stops 4 residues before it; the germline J gene fills it in. The same CDR3 is also encoded by other DNA sequences in this sample. The rearrangement links TRBV13-2 to TRBJ2-2, with no clear D. V lost 3 bases, J lost 0 bases, and 6 bases lay in between. Germline V gives CDR1 NNHNN, CDR2 SYGAGS (reference sequence). The CDR3 sequence is 14 residues long. CDR3 DNA (partial): TGTGCCAGCGGTGCAACAGCAAACACCGGG. This encodes CASGATANTG. The entire CDR3 reads CASGATANTGQLYF.

This clone came up many times. Germline and genes here are mouse. The CDR3 extends 4 residues past the end of the read, so its final part is completed from the germline J gene. The chain carries TRBV13-3 and TRBJ1-2, with D uncertain. Trimming removed 2 bases at V and 3 bases at J, with 8 bases between. Per the germline V gene, CDR1 is NNHDY and CDR2 is SYVADS. This CDR3 contains 13 residues. The part of the CDR3 DNA that was read is TGTGCCAGCAGTGACAGGAGGGACTCC. It encodes CASSDRRDS. The full CDR3 is CASSDRRDSDYTF.

Turning to this clone: Any gene name here is a mouse gene name. The read terminates 4 residues before the CDR3 end, so the remaining end is supplied by the germline J gene. The rearrangement uses TRBV12-1 and TRBJ1-2; 8 nucleotides match TRBD1. The CDR3 runs to 14 residues. CDR1 and CDR2 (germline): SGHSN, HYEKVE. With 4 bases clipped from V and 4 bases from J, the junction kept 7 bases outside the gene matches. The covered CDR3 bases are TGTGCCAGCTCCTCGACAGGGGTAAGCTCC. Its protein product is CASSSTGVSS. The whole CDR3 is CASSSTGVSSDYTF.

This clone was counted ten times or more. Germline and genes here are mouse. The CDR3 extends 4 residues past the end of the read, so its final part is completed from the germline J gene. V gene TRBV12-1 combines with J gene TRBJ1-2, with no clear D. With 0 bases removed from V and 0 bases from J, the gap between germline ends came to 7 bases. This CDR3 spans 14 amino acids. Germline lookup yields CDR1 SGHSN and CDR2 HYEKVE. CDR3 bases read: TGTGCCAGCTCTCTCGTCCCAACAAACTCC. Protein sequence: CASSLVPTNS. The whole CDR3 sequence is CASSLVPTNSDYTF. Variable domain in full (rest from reference TRBV12-1 and TRBJ1-2): DSGVVQSPRHIIKEKGGRSVLTCIPISGHSNVVWYQQTLGKELKFLIQHYEKVERDKGFLPSRFSVQQFDDYHSEMNMSALELEDSAMYFCASSLVPTNSDYTFGSGTRLLVI.

This clone was seen only a few times. The gene names here belong to mouse. The CDR3 extends 4 residues past the end of the read, so its final part is completed from the germline J gene. The chain joins TRBV1 to TRBJ1-2; 7 bases are shared with TRBD1. The V segment lost 5 bases and the J segment 4 bases; nucleotides outside the gene matches: 4. From germline, CDR1 is NSQYPW and CDR2 LRSPGD (reference sequence). The CDR3 is made up of 13 amino acids. CDR3 DNA, as far as it was read: TGCACCTGCAGTCGACAGGGTTCCTCC. Translation: CTCSRQGSS. The CDR3 in its entirety is CTCSRQGSSDYTF.

This clone has only a few counts. Gene and germline names: mouse. The CDR3 end is not reached by the read, which stops 4 residues before it; the germline J gene fills it in. The chain joins TRBV19 to TRBJ2-5, with D possibly TRBD2 on 5 matching bases. The CDR3 contains 14 residues. The germline V gene encodes CDR1 FNHDT and CDR2 SITEND (reference sequence). Trimming shortened V by 2 bases and J by 2 bases, and 9 bases separated the two germline ends. Partial CDR3 DNA: TGTGCCAGCAGTATCCGCTGGGTCCAAGAC. It specifies CASSIRWVQD. The entire CDR3 protein reads CASSIRWVQDTQYF.

This clone was seen only a few times. The genes are named according to mouse. CDR3 protein: CASSDGSGWDTEVFF. The covered CDR3 bases are TGTGCCAGCAGTGATGGTTCAGGGTGGGACACA. The chain recombines TRBV13-1 with TRBJ1-1, with D maybe TRBD1 (5 bases). The sequence runs out 4 residues before the end of the CDR3; the remainder is reconstructed from the germline J gene. CDR1 and CDR2 (germline): NSHNY, SYGAGN. CDR3 size: 15 residues. Trimming cost V 0 bases and J 3 bases, with 12 bases left between them.

This clone showed up just a few times. Gene labels here are mouse ones. The observed sequence ends 3 residues before the CDR3 terminus, with the missing tail filled in from the germline J gene. The rearrangement links TRBV13-1 to TRBJ1-6; TRBD1 agrees at 7 bases. TRBJ1-6 is an ORF; its function is uncertain. This CDR3 has 13 residues. The germline V gene has CDR1 NSHNY and CDR2 SYGAGN. J gave up 8 bases and V 4 bases, and 3 bases lay outside the gene matches. The CDR3 here is CASSIDRDSPLYF. The sequenced part of the CDR3 DNA is TGTGCCAGCAGTATCGACAGGGATTCGCCC.

Regarding this clone: Gene names follow the mouse nomenclature. The missing CDR3 end, 4 residues past where the read stops, is filled in from the germline J gene. The rearrangement links TRBV19 to TRBJ2-5; 7 bases map to TRBD1. The CDR3 spans 14 residues. With 9 bases clipped from V and 0 bases from J, the junction kept 7 bases outside the gene matches. The germline V gene has CDR1 FNHDT and CDR2 SITEND (reference sequence). Here the CDR3 reads CATTGVVNQDTQYF. CDR3 DNA (partial): TGTGCCACAACAGGGGTGGTTAACCAAGAC.

This clone was counted only a few times. Any gene name here is a mouse gene name. The read ends 4 residues before the CDR3 terminus; that terminus is restored from the germline J gene. V usage is TRBV19 and J usage is TRBJ1-1; 11 bases agree with TRBD1. Germline V gene lookup returns CDR1 FNHDT and CDR2 SITEND (reference sequence). V trimming: 5 bases; J trimming: 1 base; junction bases outside the gene matches: 7. The CDR3 is 16 residues long. The covered CDR3 bases are TGTGCCAGCAGCGACGGGGACAGGGGGGGGAACACA. Its translation is CASSDGDRGGNT. The full-length CDR3 reads as CASSDGDRGGNTEVFF.

Of note for this clone: Gene and germline names: mouse. Coverage ceases 4 residues before the CDR3 finishes, and the germline J gene fills in the end. V usage is TRBV5 and J usage is TRBJ2-5, with a possible D match to TRBD1 (6 bases). Germline lookup yields CDR1 LGHNA and CDR2 YNLKQL (reference sequence). The CDR3 has 14 residues. The CDR3 DNA, read in part, is TGTGCCAGCAGCCCACAGGGCGCCAAAGAC. Translating gives CASSPQGAKD. The CDR3 in full is CASSPQGAKDTQYF.

Points on this clone: Any gene name here is a mouse gene name. Incomplete CDR3 DNA: TGTGCCAGCAGTTGGGACTGGGGGGACTCCTAT. As protein: CASSWDWGDSY. The entire CDR3 protein reads CASSWDWGDSYEQYF. The rearrangement uses TRBV19 and TRBJ2-7, with 12 positions matching TRBD2. The sequenced fragment ends 4 residues before the CDR3 boundary, so the rest is inferred from the germline J gene. Germline V gene data show CDR1 as FNHDT and CDR2 as SITEND (reference sequence). V lost 4 bases and J lost 0; bases outside the gene matches: 2. The CDR3 has 15 amino acids.

In regard to this clone: The germline and genes are mouse ones. The CDR3 end lies 4 residues beyond the end of the read and is filled in from the germline J gene. V and J are TRBV13-1 and TRBJ1-1; 9 bases agree with TRBD1. CDR1 is NSHNY and CDR2 is SYGAGN in the germline V gene. The CDR3 covers 15 residues. After removal of 2 bases from V and 0 bases from J, the junction contained 2 bases not matched to a gene. CDR3: CASSERDRANTEVFF. The sequenced part of the CDR3 DNA is TGTGCCAGCAGTGAGCGGGACAGGGCAAACACA.

There are a few counts of this clone. Gene names refer to mouse genes. The read finishes 4 residues shy of the CDR3 end, and the germline J gene is used to complete it. The same CDR3 can be traced to other DNA sequences in this sample. This chain joins TRBV31 and TRBJ1-2, with D tentatively TRBD1 (5 bases). Germline CDR1 GKSSPN, CDR2 SITVG. The CDR3 sequence is 15 residues long. The germline V and J ends were trimmed by 1 base and 0 bases, with 12 bases remaining between them. The CDR3 reads CAWSPPRGANSDYTF. The part of the CDR3 DNA that was read is TGTGCCTGGAGTCCCCCCCGGGGGGCAAACTCC.

This clone came up a few times. Gene names and germline refer to mouse. The read stops 4 residues short of the end of the CDR3; the missing end is completed from the germline J gene. This CDR3 is also generated by other DNA sequences in the sample. The chain carries TRBV13-1 and TRBJ2-3; D not certain. CDR3 length: 13 amino acids. The V and J ends lost 3 bases and 0 bases respectively, with 5 bases between them. Germline V gene lookup returns CDR1 NSHNY and CDR2 SYGAGN. The part of the CDR3 DNA that was read is TGTGCCAGCAGTGCGACAAGTGCAGAA. Amino acids: CASSATSAE. The full-length CDR3 reads as CASSATSAETLYF.

Regarding this clone: A read error is possible here, since a much larger clone lies one base away. Gene and germline names: mouse. The sequence runs out 4 residues before the end of the CDR3; the remainder is reconstructed from the germline J gene. Other nucleotide sequences from this sample produce the same CDR3. The rearrangement links TRBV1 to TRBJ2-1; 7 bases line up with TRBD2. The germline CDR1 and CDR2 sequences are NSQYPW and LRSPGD (reference sequence). V dropped 0 bases and J dropped 3; count of bases not matched to a gene: 2. The CDR3 is made up of 15 amino acids. The sequenced part of the CDR3 DNA is TGCACCTGCAGTGCAGATTGGGGGGTCTATGCT. It codes for CTCSADWGVYA. The whole CDR3 region reads CTCSADWGVYAEQFF.

The sample holds many counts of this clone. The gene names here belong to mouse. Coverage ceases 4 residues before the CDR3 finishes, and the germline J gene fills in the end. This sample also contains other DNA sequences that code for the same CDR3. The rearrangement joins TRBV13-1 to TRBJ2-7; 10 nucleotides agree with TRBD2. CDR1 and CDR2 (germline): NSHNY, SYGAGN. CDR3 length: 12 residues. This CDR3 reads CASKDWGYEQYF. CDR3 DNA, as far as it was read: TGTGCCAGCAAGGACTGGGGGTAT.

Notes on this clone: Gene names and germline match the mouse. The DNA ends 4 residues before the CDR3 does, and the rest of the CDR3 is filled in from the germline J gene. In the same sample, other DNA sequences code for this CDR3. This chain joins TRBV13-3 and TRBJ2-3, with TRBD1 as a possible D gene (5 bases). In germline, CDR1 is NNHDY, CDR2 SYVADS. Trimming cost V 1 base and J 3 bases, with 9 bases left between them. The CDR3 totals 14 residues. The CDR3: CASSDQGSAETLYF. The part of the CDR3 DNA that was read is TGTGCCAGCAGTGATCAGGGCTCCGCAGAA.

Remarks on this clone: The gene symbols are mouse symbols. Sequencing ends 4 residues short of the CDR3 end; the germline J gene provides the rest. In the same sample, other DNA sequences code for this CDR3. V usage is TRBV5 and J usage is TRBJ2-1; 9 nucleotides align to TRBD2. The CDR3 runs 15 residues. From germline, CDR1 is LGHNA and CDR2 YNLKQL (reference sequence). V lost 1 base to trimming and J lost 2 bases; unmatched junction nucleotides: 0. Here the CDR3 reads CASSQGTGDYAEQFF. The CDR3 DNA, read in part, is TGTGCCAGCAGCCAAGGGACTGGGGACTATGCT.

Points on this clone: Genes and germline are mouse. The CDR3 end is not reached by the read, which stops 4 residues before it; the germline J gene fills it in. Distinct nucleotide sequences in the sample also encode this CDR3. This chain uses TRBV19 with TRBJ1-1, with TRBD1 matching 12 bases. The CDR3 is made up of 15 amino acids. Germline V CDR1 and CDR2: FNHDT, SITEND (reference sequence). V lost 2 bases, J lost 1 base, and 0 bases stayed unmatched. The CDR3 bases that were read are TGTGCCAGCAGTATGGGACAGGGGGCGAACACA. Protein sequence: CASSMGQGANT. The entire CDR3 sequence reads CASSMGQGANTEVFF.